One T cell receptor (beta chain) is described in this entry. The record originates from a study of blood T cell repertoires in COVID-19. For the study at large: The origin of the acute and convalescent COVID-19 samples was the United States, Italy and Spain.

Measured with immunoSEQ multiplex PCR; TCRdb has only the in-frame clones, and not every one. The sample lists 150,000 to 170,000 clones, around 84% seen once, with about 7.2% in the top ten. In assigning cohorts, the study relied on participant-reported clinical history. V was clipped by 2 bases and J by 2 bases, with 9 bases between them. The CDR3 covers 14 residues. The V gene's germline CDR1 is KGHDR and CDR2 SFDVKD. The sequence was collected from a middle-aged man who had recovered from COVID-19. Material: PBMCs or T cells enriched from blood (not recorded which). The V call is TRBV24-1, the J call TRBJ2-7; D may be TRBD1 (5 bases). The CDR3 loop reads CATSDSDTPYEQYF. CDR3 in DNA: TGTGCCACCAGTGATTCGGACACACCCTACGAGCAGTACTTC.